This TCR beta chain was sequenced during a study of shared clonotypes between healthy human individuals. All donors were healthy HIV-negative adults lacking recent acute infections or vaccinations. Each donor was a Caucasian adult residing in Nashville, Tennessee. At a deep level, the assay was run. TCRdb's table, derived via immunoSEQ multiplex PCR, lists solely in-frame clones and lacks some. Of hundreds of thousands of clones listed, roughly 77% are singletons. The CDR3 runs 15 residues. Germline trimming cut 3 bases from V and 1 base from J; bases unmatched to any gene: 5. Germline V gene data show CDR1 as SNHLY and CDR2 as FYNNEI.

This clonotype originated in a middle-aged woman in good health. Some clones in this sample may be carry-over from other donors' samples. Sequencing used PBMCs. This chain links TRBV2 with TRBJ2-5; 7 nucleotides match TRBD1. CDR3 in DNA: TGTGCCAGCAGTGATCGGGGACAGAGCCAAGAGACCCAGTACTTC. Its protein product is CASSDRGQSQETQYF. Variable domain in full (rest from reference TRBV2 and TRBJ2-5): EPEVTQTPSHQVTQMGQEVILRCVPISNHLYFYWYRQILGQKVEFLVSFYNNEISEKSEIFDDQFSVERPDGSNFTLKIRSTKLEDSAMYFCASSDRGQSQETQYFGPGTRLLVL.